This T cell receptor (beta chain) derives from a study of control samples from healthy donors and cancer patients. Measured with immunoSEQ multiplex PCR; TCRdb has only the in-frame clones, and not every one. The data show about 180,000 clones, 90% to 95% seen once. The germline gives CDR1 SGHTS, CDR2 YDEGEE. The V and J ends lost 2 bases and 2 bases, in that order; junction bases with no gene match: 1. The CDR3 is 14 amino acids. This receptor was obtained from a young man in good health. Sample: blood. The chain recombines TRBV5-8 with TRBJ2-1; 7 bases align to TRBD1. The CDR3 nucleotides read TGTGCCAGCAGCTTCGGGACAGCCTACAATGAGCAGTTCTTC. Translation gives CASSFGTAYNEQFF. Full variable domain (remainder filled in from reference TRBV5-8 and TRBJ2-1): EAGVTQSPTHLIKTRGQQATLRCSPISGHTSVYWYQQALGLGLQFLLWYDEGEERNRGNFPPRFSGRQFPNYSSELNVNALELEDSALYLCASSFGTAYNEQFFGPGTRLTVL.